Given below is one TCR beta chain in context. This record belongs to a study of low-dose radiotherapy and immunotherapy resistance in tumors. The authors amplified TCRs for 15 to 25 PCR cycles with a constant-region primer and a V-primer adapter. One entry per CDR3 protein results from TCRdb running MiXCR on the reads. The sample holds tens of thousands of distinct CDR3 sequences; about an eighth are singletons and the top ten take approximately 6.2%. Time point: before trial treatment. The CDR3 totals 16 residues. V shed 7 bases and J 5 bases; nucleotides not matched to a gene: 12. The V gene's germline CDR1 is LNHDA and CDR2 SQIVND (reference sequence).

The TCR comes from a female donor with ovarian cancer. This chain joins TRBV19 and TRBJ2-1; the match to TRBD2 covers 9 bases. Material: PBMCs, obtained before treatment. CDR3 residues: CASKRVRGGADNEQFF. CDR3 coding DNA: TGTGCCAGTAAGAGGGTTCGCGGGGGGGCCGACAATGAGCAGTTCTTC.